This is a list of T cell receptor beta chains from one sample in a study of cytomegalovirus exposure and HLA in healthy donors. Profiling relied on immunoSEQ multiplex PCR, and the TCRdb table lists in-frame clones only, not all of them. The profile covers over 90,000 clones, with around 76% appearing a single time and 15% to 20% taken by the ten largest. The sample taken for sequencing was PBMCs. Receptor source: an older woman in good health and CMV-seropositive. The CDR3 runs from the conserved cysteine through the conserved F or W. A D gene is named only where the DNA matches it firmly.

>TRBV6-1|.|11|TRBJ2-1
CASSGRNEQFF
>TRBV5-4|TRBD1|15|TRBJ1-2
CASSSGTANTYGYTF
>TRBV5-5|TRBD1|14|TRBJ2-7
CASSLSGQGYEQYF
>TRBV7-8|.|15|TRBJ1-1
CASSLARTSNTEAFF
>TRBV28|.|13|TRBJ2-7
CASSEKTGYEQYF
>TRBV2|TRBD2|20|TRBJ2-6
CASRVNLGLAVFSGANVLTF
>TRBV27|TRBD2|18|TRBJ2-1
CASSSRTSGFLKANEQFF
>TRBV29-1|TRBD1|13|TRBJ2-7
CSVGGDRSYEQYF
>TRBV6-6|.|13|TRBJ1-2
CASSLTVYYGYTF
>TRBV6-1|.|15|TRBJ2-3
CASSERGGSTDTQYF
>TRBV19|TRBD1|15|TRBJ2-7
CASRPLDREGGEQYF
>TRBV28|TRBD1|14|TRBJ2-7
CASRPGQGSYEQYF
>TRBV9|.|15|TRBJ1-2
CASSLSEYGYQGYTF
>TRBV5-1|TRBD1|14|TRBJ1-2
CASSLQGANYGYTF
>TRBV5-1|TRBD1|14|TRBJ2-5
CASSWGTAKETQYF
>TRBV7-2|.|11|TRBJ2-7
CASSSVYEQYF
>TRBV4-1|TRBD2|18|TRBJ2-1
CASSQDGLAGGKYNEQFF
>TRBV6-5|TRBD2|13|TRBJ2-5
CASTRLAGETQYF
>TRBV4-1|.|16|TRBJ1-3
CASSQVGGSGGNTIYF
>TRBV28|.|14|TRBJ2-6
CASGRVSGANVLTF
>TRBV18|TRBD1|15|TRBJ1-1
CASSPYGTDNTEAFF
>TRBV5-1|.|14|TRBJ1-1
CASSLFPGNTEAFF
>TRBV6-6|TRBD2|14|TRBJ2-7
CASRELARAYEQYF
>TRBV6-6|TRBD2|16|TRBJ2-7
CASSPGLAGGPHEQYF
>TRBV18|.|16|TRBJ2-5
CASSLTTGVGGETQYF
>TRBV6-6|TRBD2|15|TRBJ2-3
CASSGSGTRTDTQYF
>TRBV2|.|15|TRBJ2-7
CASSKEPGQPYEQYF
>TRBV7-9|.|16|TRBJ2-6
CASSQAGEDGANVLTF
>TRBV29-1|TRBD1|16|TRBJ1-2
CSVGVGQGKRHYGYTF
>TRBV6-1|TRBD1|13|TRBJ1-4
CASRKTGAEKLFF
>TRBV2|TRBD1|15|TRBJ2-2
CASSDVGTGGTELFF
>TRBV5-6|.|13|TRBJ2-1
CASSLVGGNEQFF
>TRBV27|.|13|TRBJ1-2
CASSFGRDYGYTF
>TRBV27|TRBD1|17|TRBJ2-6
CASSFRDRGLGANVLTF
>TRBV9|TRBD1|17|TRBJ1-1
CASSARGQGGKGTEAFF
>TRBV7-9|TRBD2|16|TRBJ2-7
CASSSTDPGLAFEQYF
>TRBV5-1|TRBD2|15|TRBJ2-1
CASSLVLAGANEQFF